These 5 T cell receptor beta chains came from one sample sequenced in a study of blood T cell repertoires in COVID-19. The assay was immunoSEQ multiplex PCR, and TCRdb's table has in-frame clones only and misses some. The table shows roughly 27,000 clones, with roughly three quarters occurring only once. Sequencing was performed on peripheral blood. These receptors originate from a woman in her 70s with acute or convalescent COVID-19.

The rearrangement links TRBV18 to TRBJ1-5, with 7 nucleotides matching TRBD1. This CDR3 region has 14 residues. V trimming: 6 bases; J trimming: 7 bases; junction bases outside the gene matches: 9. From germline, CDR1 is KGHSH and CDR2 LQKENI. DNA of the CDR3: TGTGCCAGCTCCCCCACAGGGGCGATCCAGCCCCAGCATTTT. Translating it yields CASSPTGAIQPQHF.

The rearrangement links TRBV20-1 to TRBJ2-5; D not resolved. V lost 3 bases and J 3 bases, leaving 20 bases between the germline ends. Germline V gene data show CDR1 as DFQATT and CDR2 as SNEGSKA (reference sequence). The CDR3 is 16 amino acids. DNA for the CDR3: TGCAGTGCTAGTATATTAGTCAACGAACCAAAAGAGACCCAGTACTTC. Translating gives CSASILVNEPKETQYF.

The rearrangement links TRBV7-2 to TRBJ1-5, with D possibly matching TRBD1 (5 bases). Germline loops: CDR1 SGHTA, CDR2 FQGNSA. Trimming removed 1 base at V and 0 bases at J, with 10 bases between. This CDR3 spans 16 amino acids. CDR3 amino acids: CASSLGGGDSNQPQHF. Written as DNA, the CDR3 is TGTGCCAGCAGCTTAGGGGGAGGGGATAGCAATCAGCCCCAGCATTTT.

The chain carries TRBV28 and TRBJ2-7; 10 bases are a match to TRBD2. This CDR3 has 14 amino acids. V shed 3 bases and J 4 bases; nucleotides not matched to a gene: 3. Germline-derived CDR1 and CDR2 are MDHEN and SYDVKM. The CDR3 DNA reads TGTGCCAGCAGTTTTAGCGGGGGGCGGTACGAGCAGTACTTC. This sequence encodes CASSFSGGRYEQYF.

For this clone: At one end, the junction sequence differs from germline, possibly due to a read error. This chain uses TRBV7-7 with TRBJ2-5; tentatively, D is TRBD2 (5 bases). The CDR3 consists of 14 residues. CDR1 SSHAT and CDR2 FNYEAQ come from the germline V gene (reference sequence). This CDR3 is CASSLFGGKETQYF. As DNA, the CDR3 is TGTGCTAGCAGCCTGTTTGGAGGAAAAGAGACCCAGTACTTC.